A selection of T cell receptor beta chains follows, all from one sample in a study of T-cell memory formation after mild COVID-19. TCRdb called the 5' RACE reads again in MiXCR, with one record for every CDR3 protein. The table has more than 400,000 distinct CDR3 sequences, about 18% seen once. Sequenced input: PBMCs or a T cell subset sorted from them (not recorded which). Receptor source: an adult woman who had mild COVID-19 (a few samples of this study predate the infection). Cell type and time point are not known. Each CDR3 is given with its conserved first and last residue. The order of the fields is V gene, J gene, D gene, clone size, CDR3 protein, CDR3 DNA. D genes are given only for firm matches. Not all rows give a size; the values are once, few, many and, for expanded clones, a class.

v_call: TRBV29-1; j_call: TRBJ2-3; d_call: TRBD2; clone_size: few; cdr3_aa: CSVEPSTSGSSQYF; cdr3_nt: TGCAGCGTTGAACCTTCGACTAGCGGGAGTTCGCAGTATTTT
v_call: TRBV2; j_call: TRBJ2-7; d_call: .; clone_size: .; cdr3_aa: CASSEASGYEQYF; cdr3_nt: TGTGCCAGCAGTGAAGCATCAGGCTACGAGCAGTACTTC
v_call: TRBV7-9; j_call: TRBJ2-2; d_call: .; clone_size: .; cdr3_aa: CASSLVSPRGELFF; cdr3_nt: TGTGCCAGCAGCTTAGTTTCCCCCCGCGGGGAGCTGTTTTTT
v_call: TRBV12-3/TRBV12-4; j_call: TRBJ1-1; d_call: TRBD1; clone_size: .; cdr3_aa: CASSPVTGAIEAFF; cdr3_nt: TGTGCCAGCAGTCCGGTGACAGGGGCGATTGAAGCTTTCTTT
v_call: TRBV5-1; j_call: TRBJ2-6; d_call: .; clone_size: .; cdr3_aa: CASSRTVKPSGANVLTF; cdr3_nt: TGCGCCAGCAGCCGGACAGTAAAACCCTCTGGGGCCAACGTCCTGACTTTC
v_call: TRBV12-3/TRBV12-4; j_call: TRBJ2-3; d_call: .; clone_size: few; cdr3_aa: CASSPSSPTDTQYF; cdr3_nt: TGTGCCAGCAGCCCGAGTTCCCCCACAGATACGCAGTATTTT
v_call: TRBV5-6; j_call: TRBJ2-3; d_call: TRBD1; clone_size: .; cdr3_aa: CASSLTGTGIDTQYF; cdr3_nt: TGTGCCAGCAGCTTGACCGGGACAGGGATTGATACGCAGTATTTT
v_call: TRBV5-1; j_call: TRBJ1-1; d_call: .; clone_size: .; cdr3_aa: CASSLAIRGTEAFF; cdr3_nt: TGCGCCAGCAGCTTGGCGATCCGGGGGACTGAAGCTTTCTTT
v_call: TRBV11-3; j_call: TRBJ2-7; d_call: TRBD1; clone_size: few; cdr3_aa: CASSGTGVLAYEQYF; cdr3_nt: TGTGCCAGCAGCGGGACAGGGGTTTTAGCCTACGAGCAGTACTTC
v_call: TRBV2; j_call: TRBJ2-1; d_call: TRBD1; clone_size: few; cdr3_aa: CASRETGPDNEQFF; cdr3_nt: TGTGCCAGCAGAGAGACAGGGCCGGACAATGAGCAGTTCTTC
v_call: TRBV7-9; j_call: TRBJ2-6; d_call: .; clone_size: few; cdr3_aa: CASSRAAGANVLTF; cdr3_nt: TGTGCCAGCAGCCGAGCGGCCGGGGCCAACGTCCTGACTTTC
v_call: TRBV7-9; j_call: TRBJ2-3; d_call: .; clone_size: .; cdr3_aa: CASSLSGLGRTDTQYF; cdr3_nt: TGTGCCAGCAGCTTATCGGGTCTCGGGCGCACAGATACGCAGTATTTT
v_call: TRBV12-3/TRBV12-4; j_call: TRBJ2-4; d_call: .; clone_size: few; cdr3_aa: CASSLTGAKNIQYF; cdr3_nt: TGTGCCAGCAGTTTAACAGGAGCCAAAAACATTCAGTACTTC
v_call: TRBV30; j_call: TRBJ2-2; d_call: .; clone_size: .; cdr3_aa: CAWSGPQGGAGELFF; cdr3_nt: TGTGCCTGGAGTGGGCCTCAGGGAGGCGCCGGGGAGCTGTTTTTT
v_call: TRBV12-3/TRBV12-4; j_call: TRBJ2-3; d_call: .; clone_size: many; cdr3_aa: CASRGGEGFTDTQYF; cdr3_nt: TGTGCCAGCCGAGGGGGGGAAGGGTTCACAGATACGCAGTATTTT
v_call: TRBV4-1; j_call: TRBJ2-1; d_call: TRBD2; clone_size: few; cdr3_aa: CASSQVWGGGLRGNEQFF; cdr3_nt: TGCGCCAGCAGCCAAGTTTGGGGGGGAGGCTTAAGGGGTAATGAGCAGTTCTTC
v_call: TRBV9; j_call: TRBJ2-3; d_call: .; clone_size: .; cdr3_aa: CASSRERSDTQYF; cdr3_nt: TGTGCCAGCAGCCGCGAGAGGTCCGATACGCAGTATTTT
v_call: TRBV4-1; j_call: TRBJ2-5; d_call: .; clone_size: .; cdr3_aa: CASSQPQLFGAQETQYF; cdr3_nt: TGCGCCAGCAGCCAACCCCAACTATTCGGGGCCCAAGAGACCCAGTACTTC
v_call: TRBV5-4; j_call: TRBJ2-6; d_call: TRBD1; clone_size: few; cdr3_aa: CASKGGPDSSGANVLTF; cdr3_nt: TGTGCCAGCAAAGGGGGCCCCGATTCCTCTGGGGCCAACGTCCTGACTTTC
v_call: TRBV2; j_call: TRBJ1-5; d_call: .; clone_size: .; cdr3_aa: CASSELGGHQPQHF; cdr3_nt: TGTGCCAGCAGTGAATTGGGTGGCCATCAGCCCCAGCATTTT
v_call: TRBV29-1; j_call: TRBJ1-2; d_call: .; clone_size: .; cdr3_aa: CSVSKGESYGYTF; cdr3_nt: TGCAGCGTGTCCAAGGGGGAAAGCTATGGCTACACCTTC
v_call: TRBV6-2/TRBV6-3; j_call: TRBJ2-1; d_call: .; clone_size: few; cdr3_aa: CASCASGYNEQFF; cdr3_nt: TGTGCCAGCTGTGCATCCGGATACAATGAGCAGTTCTTC
v_call: TRBV6-5; j_call: TRBJ1-1; d_call: .; clone_size: few; cdr3_aa: CASSYEQGDEAFF; cdr3_nt: TGTGCCAGCAGTTACGAACAGGGTGACGAAGCTTTCTTT
v_call: TRBV1; j_call: TRBJ2-3; d_call: .; clone_size: few; cdr3_aa: CTSSRRTDTQYF; cdr3_nt: TGCACCAGCAGCCGAAGGACAGATACGCAGTATTTT
v_call: TRBV10-3; j_call: TRBJ2-3; d_call: .; clone_size: many; cdr3_aa: CATGAQGSTDTQYF; cdr3_nt: TGTGCCACTGGGGCACAGGGTAGTACAGATACGCAGTATTTT
v_call: TRBV24-1; j_call: TRBJ2-1; d_call: TRBD1; clone_size: few; cdr3_aa: CATSDWGQGASYNEQFF; cdr3_nt: TGTGCCACCAGTGATTGGGGACAGGGAGCATCCTACAATGAGCAGTTCTTC
v_call: TRBV7-8; j_call: TRBJ2-7; d_call: TRBD2; clone_size: .; cdr3_aa: CASSKSSKTGTSGIYEQYF; cdr3_nt: TGTGCCAGCAGCAAGTCCTCCAAGACCGGGACTAGCGGAATCTACGAGCAGTACTTC
v_call: TRBV12-3/TRBV12-4; j_call: TRBJ2-7; d_call: TRBD2; clone_size: few; cdr3_aa: CASSHGGGPYEQYF; cdr3_nt: TGTGCCAGCAGCCACGGGGGGGGACCCTACGAGCAGTACTTC
v_call: TRBV5-8; j_call: TRBJ2-7; d_call: .; clone_size: few; cdr3_aa: CASSTGLRAVEQYF; cdr3_nt: TGTGCCAGCAGCACGGGCCTCCGGGCGGTGGAGCAGTACTTC
v_call: TRBV7-2; j_call: TRBJ2-1; d_call: TRBD2; clone_size: many; cdr3_aa: CASSLGGRAKVEQFF; cdr3_nt: TGTGCCAGCAGCTTAGGCGGGAGGGCCAAGGTTGAGCAGTTCTTC
v_call: TRBV5-1; j_call: TRBJ2-6; d_call: .; clone_size: many; cdr3_aa: CASSPSSRVTSSGANVLTF; cdr3_nt: TGCGCCAGCAGCCCGTCTAGCAGGGTGACCTCCTCTGGGGCCAACGTCCTGACTTTC
v_call: TRBV3-1; j_call: TRBJ2-5; d_call: .; clone_size: .; cdr3_aa: CASRVTGGETQYF; cdr3_nt: TGTGCCAGCAGGGTGACAGGAGGTGAGACCCAGTACTTC
v_call: TRBV24-1; j_call: TRBJ1-2; d_call: .; clone_size: once; cdr3_aa: CATSDGYYGYTF; cdr3_nt: TGTGCCACCAGTGACGGATACTATGGCTACACCTTC
v_call: TRBV20-1; j_call: TRBJ2-3; d_call: TRBD2; clone_size: few; cdr3_aa: CSAPLAGVPDTQYF; cdr3_nt: TGCAGTGCCCCGCTAGCGGGGGTGCCAGATACGCAGTATTTT
v_call: TRBV18; j_call: TRBJ2-1; d_call: TRBD2; clone_size: few; cdr3_aa: CASSPYGGAGGRNTEQFF; cdr3_nt: TGTGCCAGCTCACCCTACGGTGGAGCGGGAGGGCGGAACACTGAGCAGTTCTTC
v_call: TRBV29-1; j_call: TRBJ1-1; d_call: TRBD1; clone_size: .; cdr3_aa: CSVGLRTGATEAFF; cdr3_nt: TGCAGCGTTGGCCTGCGGACAGGCGCCACTGAAGCTTTCTTT
v_call: TRBV30; j_call: TRBJ2-7; d_call: .; clone_size: .; cdr3_aa: CAWSRDMGSEQYF; cdr3_nt: TGTGCCTGGAGCCGGGATATGGGATCCGAGCAGTACTTC
v_call: TRBV7-2; j_call: TRBJ2-5; d_call: TRBD2; clone_size: few; cdr3_aa: CVSAGGPRETQYF; cdr3_nt: TGTGTGTCCGCGGGAGGGCCGCGGGAGACCCAGTACTTC
v_call: TRBV20-1; j_call: TRBJ2-1; d_call: TRBD2; clone_size: few; cdr3_aa: CSARLTSGGPNEQFF; cdr3_nt: TGCAGTGCTAGGTTGACTAGCGGGGGGCCCAATGAGCAGTTCTTC
v_call: TRBV5-6; j_call: TRBJ1-2; d_call: TRBD1; clone_size: .; cdr3_aa: CASSDRDSNYGYTF; cdr3_nt: TGTGCCAGCAGCGACCGGGACAGTAACTATGGCTACACCTTC
v_call: TRBV6-2/TRBV6-3; j_call: TRBJ2-1; d_call: .; clone_size: few; cdr3_aa: CASSQVAGPTNEQFF; cdr3_nt: TGTGCCAGCAGTCAGGTGGCTGGGCCCACGAATGAGCAGTTCTTC
v_call: TRBV19; j_call: TRBJ1-1; d_call: .; clone_size: .; cdr3_aa: CASSIGGRFCGTEAFF; cdr3_nt: TGTGCCAGTAGTATAGGGGGCCGGTTCTGTGGCACTGAAGCTTTCTTT
v_call: TRBV20-1; j_call: TRBJ1-5; d_call: .; clone_size: .; cdr3_aa: CSALKASPNQPQHF; cdr3_nt: TGCAGTGCCCTAAAGGCCAGCCCCAATCAGCCCCAGCATTTT
v_call: TRBV5-6; j_call: TRBJ2-4; d_call: .; clone_size: .; cdr3_aa: CASSFRGDEILAKNIQYF; cdr3_nt: TGTGCCAGCAGCTTCCGAGGAGATGAGATTTTAGCCAAAAACATTCAGTACTTC
v_call: TRBV7-2; j_call: TRBJ1-5; d_call: .; clone_size: .; cdr3_aa: CASSQQGQPQHF; cdr3_nt: TGTGCCAGCAGCCAACAGGGACAGCCCCAGCATTTT
v_call: TRBV10-3; j_call: TRBJ1-5; d_call: TRBD1; clone_size: .; cdr3_aa: CAISRDSSNQPQHF; cdr3_nt: TGTGCCATCAGTCGGGACAGTAGCAATCAGCCCCAGCATTTT
v_call: TRBV7-6; j_call: TRBJ2-3; d_call: TRBD2; clone_size: many; cdr3_aa: CASTLAGASTDTQYF; cdr3_nt: TGTGCCAGCACACTAGCGGGGGCTAGCACAGATACGCAGTATTTT
v_call: TRBV7-8; j_call: TRBJ2-3; d_call: TRBD2; clone_size: medium-sized; cdr3_aa: CASSPRNSGTDTQYF; cdr3_nt: TGTGCCAGCAGCCCCAGAAATAGCGGGACAGATACGCAGTATTTT
v_call: TRBV3-1; j_call: TRBJ2-1; d_call: TRBD2; clone_size: .; cdr3_aa: CASSQDLTAGTSANEQFF; cdr3_nt: TGTGCCAGCAGCCAAGATCTTACGGCCGGGACTAGCGCCAATGAGCAGTTCTTC
v_call: TRBV12-3/TRBV12-4; j_call: TRBJ1-1; d_call: TRBD1; clone_size: few; cdr3_aa: CASRSDRVAQAFF; cdr3_nt: TGTGCCAGCAGATCTGACAGGGTGGCTCAAGCTTTCTTT